This T cell receptor (beta chain) was retrieved from a study of a mutant IDH1 vaccine in newly diagnosed glioma. Study context: Vaccination began 4-6 weeks post radiotherapy alone, or with temozolomide cycles. Treated patients showed a male proportion of about 62%, a female proportion of around 40%, and a mean age of about 44 years.

As for this clone: The target antigen is unknown.

Specified time point: week 5, during vaccination. Vaccine doses each comprised 300 ug of mutant IDH1 20-mer peptide, with topical imiquimod. This CDR3 comprises 12 residues. Germline loops: CDR1 SGHDT, CDR2 YYEEEE. The V and J ends lost 0 bases and 11 bases respectively, with 11 bases between them. TCRdb's copy holds only in-frame clones and misses some; the assay was immunoSEQ multiplex PCR. The table lists some 29,000 clones, around 90% of them singletons. Sequencing was performed on peripheral blood mononuclear cells (PBMCs), taken from a glioma patient whose treatment included an IDH1 peptide vaccine. This TCR was sampled from a woman between 40 and 50 years old with glioma. Some clones in this sample may be carry-over from other donors' samples. The chain uses TRBV5-6 and TRBJ1-1; D not certain. CDR3 loop: CASSLGTTGAFF. Written as DNA, the CDR3 is TGTGCCAGCAGCTTGGGGACGACTGGGGCTTTCTTT. The whole variable domain, filled in from reference TRBV5-6 and TRBJ1-1, reads DAGVTQSPTHLIKTRGQQVTLRCSPKSGHDTVSWYQQALGQGPQFIFQYYEEEERQRGNFPDRFSGHQFPNYSSELNVNALLLGDSALYLCASSLGTTGAFFGQGTRLTVV.